Each of the 10 T cell receptor beta chains below was sequenced from the same sample in a study of tumor-infiltrating lymphocytes in primary liver carcinoma. A constant-region primer primed TCR beta cDNA synthesis from 500 ng of total RNA. Generation of the TCR beta libraries relied on three nested multiplex PCR rounds using slightly modified ARM-PCR. The opening two PCR rounds, around 9 cycles each, paired TRBV1-TRBV30 forward primers with a C-beta reverse primer. MiXCR, applied by TCRdb to the multiplex PCR reads, yields one record per CDR3 protein. The sample records 180,000 or so distinct CDR3 sequences, 50% to 75% being singletons. For blood RNA, unsorted whole blood served as the source, and germline DNA was extracted too. Sequencing was carried out using peripheral blood. Every receptor here comes from a man in his forties with primary liver carcinoma and hepatitis B virus infection.

This clonotype has only one observation. An end of the junction does not agree with germline; a read error may underlie this. The rearrangement uses TRBV7-9 and TRBJ2-3; D perhaps matches TRBD2 (5 bases). Germline V gene sequence: CDR1 SEHNR, CDR2 FQNEAQ (reference sequence). The CDR3 extends over 13 amino acids. The CDR3 sequence: CASGRVDTDTQYF. The DNA of the CDR3 is TGCGCCAGCGGCAGAGTTGACACAGATACGCAGTATTTT.

The chain carries TRBV7-9 and TRBJ1-2; D is unclear. Deletions cut 5 bases from V and 1 base from J, with 17 bases between. This CDR3 spans 16 amino acids. Germline-derived CDR1 and CDR2 are SEHNR and FQNEAQ (reference sequence). As DNA, the CDR3 is TGTGCCAGCAGCCCCGCGGGCGGAGGTTGTAACTATGGCTACACCTTC. Translating it yields CASSPAGGGCNYGYTF.

J is TRBJ2-5 and V is TRBV11-2; the D gene is possibly TRBD2 (6 bases). In germline, CDR1 is SGHAT, CDR2 FQNNGV. This CDR3 comprises 15 residues. The V and J ends lost 9 bases and 4 bases respectively, with 21 bases between them. The CDR3 region has the DNA TGTGCCAGTAGTGACCTGACAGAAGCGGGAGAGACCCAGTACTTC. Translated: CASSDLTEAGETQYF. Drawing the rest from reference TRBV11-2 and TRBJ2-5, the complete variable domain is EAGVAQSPRYKIIEKRQSVAFWCNPISGHATLYWYQQILGQGPKLLIQFQNNGVVDDSQLPKDRFSAERLKGVDSTLKIQPAKLEDSAVYLCASSDLTEAGETQYFGPGTRLLVL.

The genes are TRBV6-5 and TRBJ1-1, with TRBD1 identical over 7 bases. Germline assignment: CDR1 MNHEY and CDR2 SVGAGI. V was pared by 8 bases and J by 8 bases, with 8 bases of the junction left unmatched. CDR3 length equals 12 residues. The chain's CDR3 is CASRVGGREAFF. The CDR3 bases are TGTGCCAGCCGAGTAGGGGGCCGGGAAGCTTTCTTT.

This chain links TRBV6-1 with TRBJ1-1, with a possible D match to TRBD1 (6 bases). The CDR3 is made up of 14 amino acids. The V end was cut by 2 bases, the J end by 11 bases, with 18 bases between. Germline CDR1 reads MNHNS; CDR2 reads SASEGT. The CDR3 bases are TGTGCCAGCAGTGAAATGGGACAATCCGCGAGGGCTTTCTTT. Protein: CASSEMGQSARAFF.

This chain uses TRBV7-9 with TRBJ2-1; D remains unclear. CDR3 length: 16 residues. V shed 5 bases and J shed 0 bases, with 14 bases lying between them. Germline V gene data show CDR1 as SEHNR and CDR2 as FQNEAQ (reference sequence). CDR3 DNA sequence: TGTGCCAGCAGCCCCCCTGGCGGTAGCTCCTACAATGAGCAGTTCTTC. It is translated as CASSPPGGSSYNEQFF. The whole variable domain, remainder taken from reference TRBV7-9 and TRBJ2-1, is DTGVSQNPRHKITKRGQNVTFRCDPISEHNRLYWYRQTLGQGPEFLTYFQNEAQLEKSRLLSDRFSAERPKGSFSTLEIQRTEQGDSAMYLCASSPPGGSSYNEQFFGPGTRLTVL.

On this clonotype itself: Just one base apart from a much larger clone, this may be a read error. This CDR3 is CASSLGLGLAETYNEQSF. The CDR3 DNA reads TGTGCCAGCAGCTTAGGGTTAGGCCTAGCAGAGACCTACAATGAGCAGTCCTTC. V is TRBV11-3 and J is TRBJ2-1, with TRBD2 as a possible D gene (5 bases). Looked up from germline, CDR1 is SGHNT and CDR2 is YENEEA. The CDR3 consists of 18 residues.

The chain has TRBV12-3 or TRBV12-4 and TRBJ1-1; D ambiguous. The CDR3 is 14 residues long. Deletions cut 5 bases from V and 0 bases from J, with 10 bases between. CDR3 nucleotides: TGTGCCAGCAGTATCGGACGGCTGAACACTGAAGCTTTCTTT. The encoded protein is CASSIGRLNTEAFF.

About this clonotype: A read error may be the cause here, since a much bigger clone is one base away. The CDR3 spells CASSLNRGIYNEQFF. The CDR3 DNA reads TGTGCCAGCAGCTTGAACAGGGGCATCTACAATGAGCAGTTCTTC. V and J are TRBV11-2 and TRBJ2-1, with 7 bases aligning to TRBD1. Germline CDR1 SGHAT, CDR2 FQNNGV. This CDR3 region has 15 residues. V was clipped by 3 bases and J by 3 bases; unmatched bases: 5.

The chain couples TRBV13 to TRBJ2-2, with D maybe TRBD1 (6 bases). The CDR3 spans 15 residues. Germline V gives CDR1 PRHDT, CDR2 FYEKMQ (reference sequence). Trimming removed 5 bases at V and 2 bases at J, with 12 bases between. The CDR3 reads CASSHRTANTGELFF. As DNA, the CDR3 is TGTGCCAGCAGCCACCGGACAGCAAACACCGGGGAGCTGTTTTTT.